Shown below are 16 T cell receptor beta chains from a single sample sequenced in a study of OX40 agonist ivuxolimab in advanced cancers. The method behind the library was the immunoSEQ multiplex PCR assay. TCRdb re-hosts the immuneACCESS table, in-frame sequences only. Its copies lack some clones; in the studies checked, an unresolved V gene accounts for under half of them, and the cause for the rest is not known. The sample yields approximately 76,000 clones; about 90% were counted once. Approximately 0.86% of the sample lies in the top ten. The sample consisted of CD4+ or CD8+ T cells sorted from blood, taken in a trial of the OX40 agonist ivuxolimab. Source of these receptors: an adult with an advanced solid tumor such as melanoma, head and neck, liver or kidney cancer.

The J gene is TRBJ1-2, the V gene TRBV10-1; D is unresolved. The CDR3 has 11 residues. Germline V gene lookup returns CDR1 WNHNN and CDR2 SYGVQD (reference sequence). Deletions cut 10 bases from V and 2 bases from J, with 8 bases between. CDR3 loop: CAIMDNYGYTF. The CDR3 bases are TGCGCCATCATGGACAACTATGGCTACACCTTC.

This sequence joins TRBV28 and TRBJ1-2, with D possibly being TRBD1 (5 bases). V was trimmed by 3 bases and J by 6 bases, leaving 14 bases between them. The CDR3 sequence is 14 residues long. Germline V gene sequence: CDR1 MDHEN, CDR2 SYDVKM. CDR3 nucleotide sequence: TGTGCCAGCAGTTTGGGGGGAGGGTCGGATGGCTACACCTTC. Its protein product is CASSLGGGSDGYTF.

The chain employs TRBV7-9 and TRBJ2-7; D might be TRBD1 (6 bases). Germline lookup yields CDR1 SEHNR and CDR2 FQNEAQ (reference sequence). There are 15 residues in the CDR3. The V and J ends lost 1 base and 6 bases respectively, with 16 bases between them. The CDR3 nucleotides read TGTGCCAGCAGCTTAGAAGGACAGTCCCGGGGCGAGCAGTACTTC. It specifies CASSLEGQSRGEQYF.

This sequence joins TRBV18 and TRBJ2-2; D remains unclear. V lost 2 bases to trimming and J lost 6 bases, with 10 bases between them. The CDR3 is 14 amino acids. Looked up from germline, CDR1 is KGHSH and CDR2 is LQKENI. The DNA for the CDR3 is TGTGCCAGCTCACCAAGTTTCGAGGCCGGGGAGCTGTTTTTT. The encoded protein is CASSPSFEAGELFF.

The chain recombines TRBV7-2 with TRBJ2-5; a weak D match, TRBD1 (6 bases). CDR1 SGHTA and CDR2 FQGNSA come from the germline V gene. The CDR3 is made up of 13 amino acids. Trimming took 5 bases from V and 11 from J, leaving 18 bases between them. CDR3 protein: CASSAPRTENQYF. The CDR3 DNA sequence: TGTGCCAGCAGCGCACCTCGGACAGAAAATCAGTACTTC.

The table lists this clone with a count of one. CDR3 coding DNA: TGCGCCAGCAGGCCCCGTGGGACCGGGGAGCTGTTTTTT. Amino acid sequence: CASRPRGTGELFF. The V call is TRBV5-1, the J call TRBJ2-2; D uncertain. The germline V and J ends were trimmed by 5 bases and 5 bases, with 10 bases remaining between them. In germline, CDR1 is SGHRS, CDR2 YFSETQ. The CDR3 runs to 13 residues.

This rearrangement joins TRBV5-1 to TRBJ2-3, with TRBD2 matching 14 bases. Germline loops: CDR1 SGHRS, CDR2 YFSETQ. V gave up 5 bases and J gave up 3 bases; unmatched junction bases: 5. The CDR3 is 16 residues long. The CDR3 region has the DNA TGCGCCAGCAGGAGGACTAGCGGGGGGCCAACAGATACGCAGTATTTT. Amino acid sequence: CASRRTSGGPTDTQYF.

The chain has TRBV4-3 and TRBJ1-1; the D is unclear. This CDR3 contains 13 residues. V dropped 3 bases and J dropped 1 base, with 6 bases sitting between them. From germline, CDR1 is LGHNA and CDR2 YSLEER. CDR3 protein: CASSQQENTEAFF. The CDR3 DNA sequence: TGCGCCAGCAGCCAGCAGGAGAACACTGAAGCTTTCTTT.

The V gene is TRBV6-5, the J gene TRBJ1-1; D not certain. CDR1 is MNHEY and CDR2 is SVGAGI in the germline V gene. Trimming removed 2 bases at V and 6 bases at J, with 13 bases between. CDR3 size: 14 residues. The CDR3 bases are TGTGCCAGCAGTTACCTACTACAAGTCTCTGAAGCTTTCTTT. Its translation: CASSYLLQVSEAFF.

The J gene is TRBJ2-4, the V gene TRBV11-2, with 7 positions matching TRBD1. Germline V gene sequence: CDR1 SGHAT, CDR2 FQNNGV. This CDR3 spans 15 amino acids. Germline trimming cut 5 bases from V and 6 bases from J; bases unmatched to any gene: 10. The CDR3 coding sequence is TGTGCCAGCAGCCCACCCCCCCGACAGGGAAACATTCAGTACTTC. Encoded protein: CASSPPPRQGNIQYF.

This rearrangement joins TRBV30 to TRBJ2-7, with 7 bases identical to TRBD1. The trim removed 2 bases at V and 5 bases at J, leaving 6 bases unmatched. CDR3 length: 13 amino acids. From germline, CDR1 is GTSNPN and CDR2 SVGIG (reference sequence). The CDR3 DNA is TGTGCCTGGAGTCCGGGACAGAGCCACGAGCAGTACTTC. It yields the protein CAWSPGQSHEQYF.

The chain combines TRBV28 with TRBJ1-6, with D perhaps TRBD1 (6 bases). The CDR3 consists of 15 residues. Germline V gives CDR1 MDHEN, CDR2 SYDVKM. V dropped 3 bases and J dropped 7 bases, with 13 bases sitting between them. CDR3 nucleotides: TGTGCCAGCAGTTTCAACAGGGTGGGAAATTCACCCCTCCACTTT. It yields the protein CASSFNRVGNSPLHF.

V usage is TRBV9 and J usage is TRBJ1-3; no reliable D call. Trimming took off 4 bases at V and 7 bases at J, with 12 bases between the two ends. The CDR3 is 13 residues long. Germline CDR1 reads SGDLS; CDR2 reads YYNGEE. CDR3 region: CASSPRIGNTIYF. DNA of the CDR3: TGTGCCAGCAGCCCTCGAATTGGGAACACCATATATTTT.

This chain connects TRBV30 to TRBJ2-3; D not resolved. V lost 2 bases and J lost 1, with 7 bases in between. Germline-derived CDR1 and CDR2 are GTSNPN and SVGIG (reference sequence). The CDR3 length is 13 residues. DNA for the CDR3: TGTGCCTGGAGTAACTTCCGCACAGATACGCAGTATTTT. It is translated as CAWSNFRTDTQYF.

This rearrangement joins TRBV7-3 to TRBJ2-7, with D hard to call. CDR1 SGHTA and CDR2 FQGTGA come from the germline V gene. V was clipped by 4 bases and J by 5 bases, with 12 bases between them. The CDR3 length is 13 residues. Here the CDR3 reads CASSSRVGHEQYF. In DNA form, the CDR3 reads TGTGCCAGCAGCTCCCGGGTTGGCCACGAGCAGTACTTC.

CDR3 in DNA: TGTGCCAGCAGTTTAAGGGTTTCGGGTAGGGAAGCTTTCTTT. As protein: CASSLRVSGREAFF. The genes are TRBV27 and TRBJ1-1; D unclear. V dropped 2 bases and J dropped 8 bases, with 15 bases sitting between them. Germline V CDR1 and CDR2: MNHEY, SMNVEV (reference sequence). The CDR3 sequence is 14 residues long.